A single T cell receptor beta chain is shown here with its context. Its antigen remains unidentified. It has no much larger one-base neighbor in the sample; base qualities were not kept. The collaborating institutions used their own protocols to collect whole blood in K2EDTA tubes. Collaborator samples were shipped for TCRbeta analysis as frozen whole blood, isolated PBMCs, or DNA extracted from either sample type. TCRbeta CDR3 regions were amplified from genomic DNA using the immunoSEQ Assay, a bias-controlled multiplex PCR. As for how the authors treated the data: The number of nucleated cells in each sample was estimated from the amplification of reference gene primers within the assay. To quantify the absolute abundance of each unique TCRbeta CDR3 rearrangement, sequence reads were collapsed and filtered. For each sample, productive Simpson clonality was calculated as the square root of Simpson's diversity index across productive rearrangements. Not all clones reach the TCRdb copy of this immuneACCESS table, which keeps in-frame sequences only. Checked studies attribute under half of the gap to unresolved V genes and leave the rest unexplained. V, J and clone size are those of that table, while D and trimming were read from the DNA. The sample table holds fewer than 35,000 clones, of which 82% were seen once. About 2% of the sample belongs to the ten largest clones.

This record comes from a study of blood T cell repertoires in COVID-19 (dated by TCRdb to about 2020). For context, the study as a whole: Samples covering the acute and convalescent phases of COVID-19 were provided by collaborators in the United States, Italy and Spain. The prospective study material was composed of cDNA or gDNA derived from T cells, B-cell-depleted T cells, or PBMCs. Where available, HLA class I and class II types were obtained from metadata supplied by the sample provider rather than from assay-based typing. Samples came from the ongoing ImmuneRACE study (first 160 participants) plus 1,254 subjects from 6 global collaborators. The dataset comprised deeply sampled blood TCRbeta repertoires from subjects exposed to, actively infected with, or recovered from COVID-19. A freely available public database, intended as a resource for researchers studying the immune response to SARS-CoV-2, is where the repertoires were released. A de-identified subject ID, COVID-19 status, age in years and sex were almost always included in the sample metadata. Summary of the overall study and its limitations: The amount of clinical and demographic metadata varied by source and participant and was provided uncurated.

The germline V gene specifies KGHDR as CDR1 and SFDVKD as CDR2. The CDR3, from cysteine to phenylalanine, totals 17 residues. Just the 51-base CDR3 DNA is kept, in frame starting at base 1. The trim is 9 bases for V and 2 bases for J, with a gap of 23 bases between the germline ends. The receptor was isolated from a man at least 80 years old with active or convalescent COVID-19. The sample was peripheral blood. The sequence joins TRBV24-1 to TRBJ2-3; possibly the D gene is TRBD2, per 5 matching bases. The CDR3 sequence is CATGPSSGADVTDTQYF. The DNA sequence is TGTGCCACCGGACCGTCCTCAGGAGCGGATGTCACAGATACGCAGTATTTT.